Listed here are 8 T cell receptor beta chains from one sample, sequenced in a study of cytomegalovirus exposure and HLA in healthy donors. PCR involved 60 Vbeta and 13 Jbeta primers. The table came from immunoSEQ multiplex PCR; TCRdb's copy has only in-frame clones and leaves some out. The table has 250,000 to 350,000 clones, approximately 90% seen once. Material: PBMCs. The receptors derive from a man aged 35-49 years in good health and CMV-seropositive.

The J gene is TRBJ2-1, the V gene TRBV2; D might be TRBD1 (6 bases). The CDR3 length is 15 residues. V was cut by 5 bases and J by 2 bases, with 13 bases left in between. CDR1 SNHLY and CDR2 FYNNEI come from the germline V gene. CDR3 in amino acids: CASSQGQWTYNEQFF. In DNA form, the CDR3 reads TGTGCCAGCAGTCAGGGACAATGGACCTACAATGAGCAGTTCTTC.

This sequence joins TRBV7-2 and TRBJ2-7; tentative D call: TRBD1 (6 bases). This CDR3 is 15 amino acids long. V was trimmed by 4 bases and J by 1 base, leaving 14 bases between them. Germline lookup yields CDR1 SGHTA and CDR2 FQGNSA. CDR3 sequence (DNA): TGTGCCAGCAGCTCTTCGGACAGCTCTTCCTACGAGCAGTACTTC. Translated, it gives CASSSSDSSSYEQYF.

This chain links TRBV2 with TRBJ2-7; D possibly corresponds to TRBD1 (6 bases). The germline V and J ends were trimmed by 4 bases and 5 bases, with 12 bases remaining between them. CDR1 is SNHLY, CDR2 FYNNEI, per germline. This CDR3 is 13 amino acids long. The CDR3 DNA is TGTGCCAGCAGTGGGGGGCAAGGTGACGAGCAGTACTTC. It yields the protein CASSGGQGDEQYF.

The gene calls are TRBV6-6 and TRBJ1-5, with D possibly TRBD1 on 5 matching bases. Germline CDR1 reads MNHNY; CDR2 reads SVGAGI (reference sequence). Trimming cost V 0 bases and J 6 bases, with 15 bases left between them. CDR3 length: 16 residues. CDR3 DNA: TGTGCCAGCAGTTACTCGACTGGGGCTTGGGGTCAGCCCCAGCATTTT. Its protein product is CASSYSTGAWGQPQHF.

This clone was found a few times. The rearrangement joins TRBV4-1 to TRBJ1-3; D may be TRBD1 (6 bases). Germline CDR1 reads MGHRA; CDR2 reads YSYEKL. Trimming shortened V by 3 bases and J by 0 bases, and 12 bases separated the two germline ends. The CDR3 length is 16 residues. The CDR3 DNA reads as TGCGCCAGCAGCCACGTGGACAGAGCCTCTGGAAACACCATATATTTT. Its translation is CASSHVDRASGNTIYF.

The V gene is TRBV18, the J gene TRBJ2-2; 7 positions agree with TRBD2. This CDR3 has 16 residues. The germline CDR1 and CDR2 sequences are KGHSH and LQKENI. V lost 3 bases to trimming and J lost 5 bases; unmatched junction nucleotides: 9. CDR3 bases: TGTGCCAGCTCACCTGCCGCGCGGGAGTTGACCGGGGAGCTGTTTTTT. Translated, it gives CASSPAARELTGELFF.

Here the CDR3 reads CASSRGMNTEAFF. CDR3 in DNA: TGTGCCAGCAGCCGAGGTATGAACACTGAAGCTTTCTTT. The chain couples TRBV13 to TRBJ1-1; D gene ambiguous. The CDR3 totals 13 residues. Trimming left V 5 bases short and J 0 bases short, with 7 bases between. Germline CDR1 reads PRHDT; CDR2 reads FYEKMQ (reference sequence).

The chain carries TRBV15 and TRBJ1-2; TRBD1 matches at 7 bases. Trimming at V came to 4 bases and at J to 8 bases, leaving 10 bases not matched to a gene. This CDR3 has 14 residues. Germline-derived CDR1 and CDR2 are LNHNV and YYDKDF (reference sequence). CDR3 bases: TGTGCCACCAGCATTAACAGGGGCCCCGACGGCTACACCTTC. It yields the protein CATSINRGPDGYTF. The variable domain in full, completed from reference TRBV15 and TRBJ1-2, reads DAMVIQNPRYQVTQFGKPVTLSCSQTLNHNVMYWYQQKSSQAPKLLFHYYDKDFNNEADTPDNFQSRRPNTSFCFLDIRSPGLGDTAMYLCATSINRGPDGYTFGSGTRLTVV.